The 17 T cell receptor beta chains below all came from one sample that was sequenced in a study of CD8+CD57+ T cells in acquired aplastic anemia. Whoever was chosen for sequencing had shown CD8+CD57+ cell expansion by flow cytometry. Profiling that covered TCR beta VDJ and CDR3 relied on genomic DNA as its template. TCRdb independently ran MiXCR on the reads; one entry per CDR3 protein. The repertoire holds about 470,000 distinct CDR3 sequences, approximately 32% seen once, with 0.7% to 1% in the top ten. The sequencing sample was made of sorted CD4+, CD8+, or CD8+CD57+ T cells (not recorded which) from PBMCs. Source of these receptors: a human donor with aplastic anemia.

About this clonotype itself: A junction end diverges from the germline sequence, so it may reflect a read error. The chain employs TRBV6-4 and TRBJ1-3; possible D gene TRBD1, 5 bases. The germline V gene has CDR1 MRHNA and CDR2 SNTAGT. The CDR3 contains 14 residues. CDR3 nucleotide sequence: TGTACCAGCAGGGATACAGGTACTGGAAACACCATATATTTT. Protein sequence: CTSRDTGTGNTIYF.

This clonotype occurred a few times. The chain joins TRBV7-8 to TRBJ1-1; TRBD1 might be the D (5 bases). Germline V gene data show CDR1 as SGHVS and CDR2 as FQNEAQ. V shed 3 bases and J shed 3 bases, with 17 bases lying between them. This CDR3 has 16 residues. CDR3 loop: CASSLKRFQGDTEAFF. CDR3 sequence (DNA): TGTGCCAGCAGCTTGAAAAGGTTCCAGGGCGACACTGAAGCTTTCTTT.

In its sample, this clonotype was seen many times. The rearrangement uses TRBV20-1 and TRBJ1-6; TRBD1 agrees at 8 bases. The CDR3 contains 16 residues. Germline V gene data show CDR1 as DFQATT and CDR2 as SNEGSKA (reference sequence). Trimming took 0 bases from V and 8 from J; bases not matched to a gene: 9. The CDR3 nucleotides read TGCAGTGCTAGAGATCCGAGACAGGGGATGCATTCACCCCTCCACTTT. This gives the protein CSARDPRQGMHSPLHF.

This clonotype was recorded a few times. The chain has TRBV7-8 and TRBJ2-1, with 11 bases fitting TRBD2. CDR1 and CDR2 from the germline V gene are SGHVS and FQNEAQ. Trimming cost V 6 bases and J 6 bases; bases outside gene matches: 7. The CDR3 totals 15 residues. The CDR3 region is CASRERLAGSNEQFF. DNA of the CDR3: TGTGCCAGCAGGGAGAGACTAGCGGGAAGCAATGAGCAGTTCTTC.

The chain is built from TRBV12-3 or TRBV12-4 and TRBJ2-7, with D unclear. The germline V and J ends were trimmed by 6 bases and 6 bases, with 18 bases remaining between them. The CDR3 runs 14 residues. CDR3 protein: CASRIHGSLGEQYF. The CDR3 coding sequence is TGTGCCAGCAGGATTCACGGGTCCCTCGGCGAGCAGTACTTC.

The genes are TRBV30 and TRBJ1-4; D ambiguous. The V end lost 1 base, the J end lost 7 bases, and 13 bases lay between the germline ends. CDR3 length: 14 amino acids. Germline-derived CDR1 and CDR2 are GTSNPN and SVGIG (reference sequence). For the CDR3, the DNA is TGTGCCTGGAGTGGGGGATTGAGAGGTGAAAAACTGTTTTTT. It specifies CAWSGGLRGEKLFF.

This clonotype was recorded at least ten times. The genes are TRBV10-1 and TRBJ1-2; D unresolved. CDR3 length: 14 residues. V lost 3 bases and J lost 3, with 11 bases in between. The germline CDR1 and CDR2 sequences are WNHNN and SYGVQD (reference sequence). The CDR3 DNA reads as TGCGCCAGCAGTGAAGAGGGCGTTGACTATGGCTACACCTTC. As protein: CASSEEGVDYGYTF.

V is TRBV5-6 and J is TRBJ2-1; TRBD1 aligns across 7 bases. Germline V gives CDR1 SGHDT, CDR2 YYEEEE. Trimming took 4 bases from V and 8 from J; bases not matched to a gene: 9. This CDR3 comprises 14 residues. CDR3 DNA sequence: TGTGCCAGCAGCGTAGGGGGCAGGAGAGATGAGCAGTTCTTC. It specifies CASSVGGRRDEQFF.

This clonotype was picked up many times. This chain links TRBV10-3 with TRBJ1-6; a weak D match, TRBD1 (5 bases). This CDR3 has 16 residues. With 3 bases removed from V and 7 bases from J, the gap between germline ends came to 16 bases. Germline assignment: CDR1 ENHRY and CDR2 SYGVKD. The CDR3 nucleotides are TGTGCCATCAGTGAAGGGTCGGGGGGGAACAATTCACCCCTCCACTTT. This encodes CAISEGSGGNNSPLHF.

V is TRBV29-1 and J is TRBJ2-5; D remains unclear. CDR3 length equals 13 residues. Germline assignment: CDR1 SQVTM and CDR2 ANQGSEA. The DNA for the CDR3 is TGCAGTGTAAACCGGGTCTACGATGAGACCCAGTACTTC. It codes for CSVNRVYDETQYF.

The chain joins TRBV19 to TRBJ2-1; 12 bases align to TRBD2. The CDR3 length is 15 residues. CDR1 LNHDA and CDR2 SQIVND come from the germline V gene (reference sequence). J lost 7 bases, V lost 2 bases, and 3 bases had no gene match. CDR3 nucleotide sequence: TGTGCCAGTAGTATACTAGCGGGGGGGCTAAATGAGCAGTTCTTC. Amino acids: CASSILAGGLNEQFF.

The V gene is TRBV19, the J gene TRBJ2-2; perhaps TRBD1 as D (6 bases). The germline CDR1 and CDR2 sequences are LNHDA and SQIVND (reference sequence). The CDR3 is 12 amino acids. V was cut by 11 bases and J by 3 bases, with 10 bases left in between. The CDR3 is CAGNRDTGELFF. CDR3 in DNA: TGTGCCGGTAACAGGGACACCGGGGAGCTGTTTTTT.

V gene TRBV7-2 combines with J gene TRBJ2-7; unclear D gene. The CDR3 runs to 14 residues. Per the germline V gene, CDR1 is SGHTA and CDR2 is FQGNSA. Trimming left V 5 bases short and J 5 bases short, with 16 bases between. The CDR3 loop reads CASSPIQFTHEQYF. The CDR3 nucleotides are TGTGCCAGCAGCCCGATTCAATTTACGCACGAGCAGTACTTC.

This clonotype was recorded many times. The chain couples TRBV7-2 to TRBJ2-7; D gene unclear. V dropped 5 bases and J dropped 2 bases, with 4 bases sitting between them. CDR1 is SGHTA, CDR2 FQGNSA, per germline. The CDR3 extends over 11 amino acids. The CDR3 here is CASSITYEQYF. The CDR3 nucleotides are TGTGCCAGCAGCATTACCTACGAGCAGTACTTC.

This clonotype was seen many times. Here the CDR3 reads CASSLVTDLGETQYF. CDR3 DNA sequence: TGTGCCAGCAGCTTAGTCACAGACCTAGGGGAGACCCAGTACTTC. The rearrangement joins TRBV11-2 to TRBJ2-5; D call uncertain. Germline V lookup: CDR1 SGHAT, CDR2 FQNNGV. The CDR3 is 15 residues long. Trimming cost V 1 base and J 5 bases, with 14 bases left between them.

In regard to this clonotype: Its ends do not fully match the called genes, so a read error is possible. This chain connects TRBV2 to TRBJ1-6, with D possibly TRBD1 on 5 matching bases. This CDR3 is built from 8 residues. CDR1 SNHLY and CDR2 FYNNEI come from the germline V gene. The CDR3, as DNA: TGTGCCAGCAGTGATCCAGGGTTC. Amino acid sequence: CASSDPGF.

V gene TRBV20-1 combines with J gene TRBJ2-7, with D possibly TRBD2 on 6 matching bases. The V gene lost 6 bases and the J gene lost 3 bases, with 9 bases spanning the gap. This CDR3 comprises 11 residues. Germline loops: CDR1 DFQATT, CDR2 SNEGSKA (reference sequence). The chain's CDR3 is CSAPGDYEQYF. The DNA of the CDR3 is TGCAGTGCCCCGGGGGACTACGAGCAGTACTTC.